Listed here are 22 T cell receptor beta chains from one sample, sequenced in a study of cytomegalovirus exposure and HLA in healthy donors. A multiplex PCR was run with 60 Vbeta primers and 13 Jbeta primers. Profiling relied on immunoSEQ multiplex PCR, and the TCRdb table lists in-frame clones only, not all of them. The table records 120,000 to 150,000 clones, roughly 83% of them present only once. The sequencing sample was made of PBMCs. The receptors stem from a middle-aged man in good health and CMV-seropositive.

This chain uses TRBV4-2 with TRBJ2-1; 8 positions agree with TRBD2. The CDR3 contains 14 residues. The germline V gene has CDR1 LGHNA and CDR2 YNFKEQ. V lost 4 bases and J lost 8; bases outside the gene matches: 7. This CDR3 reads CASSPAGVSDEQFF. In DNA form, the CDR3 reads TGTGCCAGCAGCCCAGCGGGAGTCTCCGATGAGCAGTTCTTC.

The chain is built from TRBV30 and TRBJ1-6; 8 bases map to TRBD1. The germline gives CDR1 GTSNPN, CDR2 SVGIG (reference sequence). Trimming took 5 bases from V and 6 from J; bases not matched to a gene: 3. CDR3 length equals 13 residues. The CDR3, as DNA: TGTGCCTGGGGGGGACAGGTTAATTCACCCCTCCACTTT. It codes for CAWGGQVNSPLHF.

This chain uses TRBV12-5 with TRBJ2-1; possibly TRBD2 for D (5 bases). The germline V gene has CDR1 LGHNT and CDR2 FRNRAP. The CDR3 loop spans 13 amino acids. Trimming left V 1 base short and J 15 bases short, with 16 bases between. The CDR3 bases are TGTGCTAGTGGTTTGGGGCCTAGCCGAGATCTGTTCTTC. The encoded protein is CASGLGPSRDLFF.

The chain is built from TRBV2 and TRBJ2-3; 11 bases fit TRBD2. The CDR3 length is 15 residues. Germline V CDR1 and CDR2: SNHLY, FYNNEI. Trimming took 6 bases from V and 3 from J; bases not matched to a gene: 5. The CDR3 region has the DNA TGTGCCAGCAGGTCACTAGCGGGAGTGACAGATACGCAGTATTTT. This codes for CASRSLAGVTDTQYF.

This chain uses TRBV5-1 with TRBJ1-5, with 8 bases matching TRBD1. Germline V gives CDR1 SGHRS, CDR2 YFSETQ. V lost 1 base to trimming and J lost 3 bases; unmatched junction nucleotides: 3. The CDR3 spans 15 residues. CDR3 sequence reads: CASSLTGGLNQPQHF. Written as DNA, the CDR3 is TGCGCCAGCAGCTTGACAGGGGGACTCAATCAGCCCCAGCATTTT. The full variable domain, in which reference TRBV5-1 and TRBJ1-5 provide the parts outside the CDR3, is KAGVTQTPRYLIKTRGQQVTLSCSPISGHRSVSWYQQTPGQGLQFLFEYFSETQRNKGNFPGRFSGRQFSNSRSEMNVSTLELGDSALYLCASSLTGGLNQPQHFGDGTRLSIL.

Regarding this clone: At one end the junction does not follow the germline gene, possibly because of a read error. The sample carries other DNA sequences with the same CDR3. This sequence joins TRBV18 and TRBJ1-1, with 10 bases fitting TRBD1. The CDR3 loop spans 14 amino acids. CDR1 KGHSH and CDR2 LQKENI come from the germline V gene. CDR3 sequence: CASSRGQGNTEAFF. CDR3 sequence (DNA): TGTGCCAGCTCGAGGGGACAGGGGAACACCGAAGCTTTCTTT.

The chain recombines TRBV7-9 with TRBJ2-7; unclear D gene. The CDR3 contains 13 residues. CDR1 is SEHNR, CDR2 FQNEAQ, per germline (reference sequence). V was trimmed by 5 bases and J by 7 bases, leaving 15 bases between them. The CDR3 DNA reads as TGTGCCAGCAGCCCTCCCCAACATATGGAGCAGTACTTC. This translates into CASSPPQHMEQYF.

Details on this clone: This sample includes further DNA sequences coding for the same CDR3. This chain connects TRBV5-4 to TRBJ2-7; 7 bases agree with TRBD1. Germline CDR1 is SGHNT and CDR2 is YYREEE (reference sequence). The CDR3 sequence is 14 residues long. The trim removed 0 bases at V and 4 bases at J, leaving 4 bases unmatched. CDR3 bases: TGTGCCAGCAGCTTGGACAGGGGAACGTACGAGCAGTACTTC. Its translation: CASSLDRGTYEQYF.

V and J are TRBV5-1 and TRBJ2-7; D might be TRBD1 (5 bases). The CDR3 consists of 15 residues. CDR1 and CDR2 from the germline V gene are SGHRS and YFSETQ. V lost 7 bases and J lost 0, with 17 bases in between. The CDR3 nucleotides read TGCGCCAGCTCCGAGGTCCAGGGCCTCTCCTACGAGCAGTACTTC. It translates to CASSEVQGLSYEQYF.

This chain uses TRBV19 with TRBJ2-5; TRBD1 matches 7 bases. Germline lookup yields CDR1 LNHDA and CDR2 SQIVND (reference sequence). V lost 3 bases to trimming and J lost 5 bases; unmatched junction nucleotides: 9. The CDR3 has 15 residues. The CDR3 here is CASSIRTGTAETQYF. Here the CDR3 DNA reads TGTGCCAGTAGTATTCGCACCGGGACAGCGGAGACCCAGTACTTC.

The rearrangement uses TRBV25-1 and TRBJ1-3; 8 bases are shared with TRBD1. Trimming at V came to 4 bases and at J to 4 bases, leaving 12 bases not matched to a gene. Germline V gene sequence: CDR1 MGHDK, CDR2 SYGVNS. This CDR3 spans 17 amino acids. The CDR3 coding sequence is TGTGCCAGCAGTGCGGGGACAGGTTTAATCCCGGGAAACACCATATATTTT. Amino acid sequence: CASSAGTGLIPGNTIYF.

V is TRBV2 and J is TRBJ1-3, with TRBD1 identical over 10 bases. CDR3 size: 15 residues. The germline V gene encodes CDR1 SNHLY and CDR2 FYNNEI. The V segment lost 6 bases and the J segment 7 bases; nucleotides outside the gene matches: 9. The DNA for the CDR3 is TGTGCCAGCAGGGAGGGACAGGGGATTGGTAACACCATATATTTT. Translation gives CASREGQGIGNTIYF.

V and J are TRBV5-1 and TRBJ2-7; 8 bases align to TRBD2. This CDR3 is built from 14 residues. Trimming at V came to 4 bases and at J to 7 bases, leaving 10 bases not matched to a gene. Germline V lookup: CDR1 SGHRS, CDR2 YFSETQ. The chain's CDR3 is CASSTRGGSGEQYF. DNA of the CDR3: TGCGCCAGCAGCACCCGGGGGGGGTCTGGAGAGCAGTACTTC.

The chain is built from TRBV29-1 and TRBJ1-1; possibly TRBD1 for D (6 bases). Germline-derived CDR1 and CDR2 are SQVTM and ANQGSEA. The CDR3 length is 15 residues. Deletions cut 2 bases from V and 0 bases from J, with 13 bases between. CDR3 protein: CSVERRGGMNTEAFF. The CDR3 nucleotides read TGCAGCGTTGAAAGAAGGGGGGGTATGAACACTGAAGCTTTCTTT. The full variable domain, with the rest looked up from reference TRBV29-1 and TRBJ1-1, is SAVISQKPSRDICQRGTSLTIQCQVDSQVTMMFWYRQQPGQSLTLIATANQGSEATYESGFVIDKFPISRPNLTFSTLTVSNMSPEDSSIYLCSVERRGGMNTEAFFGQGTRLTVV.

A word on this clone: Compared with germline, one end of the junction differs, possibly owing to a read error. The chain employs TRBV30 and TRBJ1-4; D remains unclear. This CDR3 region has 14 residues. The V gene's germline CDR1 is GTSNPN and CDR2 SVGIG (reference sequence). The CDR3, as DNA: TGTGCCTGGAGTGATGCAACAACTAATGGAAAACTGTTTTTT. It is translated as CAWSDATTNGKLFF.

The V and J genes are TRBV14 and TRBJ1-1; TRBD1 agrees at 9 bases. V trimming: 3 bases; J trimming: 0 bases; junction bases outside the gene matches: 5. Germline V CDR1 and CDR2: SGHDN, FVKESK. The CDR3 length is 16 residues. CDR3 nucleotide sequence: TGTGCCAGCAGCCACCGGACAGGGGCCCTGAACACTGAAGCTTTCTTT. Protein: CASSHRTGALNTEAFF.

The chain carries TRBV6-5 and TRBJ2-7; tentative D call: TRBD2 (6 bases). V lost 2 bases, J lost 3 bases, and 14 bases lay in between. The CDR3 loop spans 15 amino acids. Per the germline V gene, CDR1 is MNHEY and CDR2 is SVGAGI. CDR3 sequence: CASSYGGEPVYEQYF. The CDR3 nucleotides are TGTGCCAGCAGTTACGGCGGGGAACCAGTCTACGAGCAGTACTTC.

The V call is TRBV6-1, the J call TRBJ2-7, with D unclear. Germline values: CDR1 MNHNS, CDR2 SASEGT. This CDR3 contains 13 residues. V lost 6 bases, J lost 1 base, and 10 bases lay in between. The CDR3 reads CASRAGNSYEQYF. The CDR3 DNA follows: TGTGCCAGCAGGGCAGGTAATTCCTACGAGCAGTACTTC.

A single count supports this clone. The V and J genes are TRBV11-2 and TRBJ2-7; maybe TRBD2 (5 bases). The CDR3 runs 15 residues. V was cut by 1 base and J by 4 bases, with 14 bases left in between. The germline V gene has CDR1 SGHAT and CDR2 FQNNGV. The CDR3 protein is CASSLGVAGDYEQYF. In DNA, the CDR3 is TGTGCCAGCAGCTTAGGGGTGGCGGGTGATTACGAGCAGTACTTC.

This clone showed up just once. The rearrangement links TRBV25-1 to TRBJ1-1; D may be TRBD1 (5 bases). V was clipped by 1 base and J by 10 bases, with 16 bases between them. Per germline, CDR1 MGHDK and CDR2 SYGVNS. This CDR3 has 14 residues. CDR3 residues: CASSEWEGARGAFF. In nucleotides, the CDR3 is TGTGCCAGCAGTGAATGGGAAGGGGCAAGAGGAGCTTTCTTT.

V and J are TRBV27 and TRBJ1-1, with 8 bases aligning to TRBD1. Germline CDR1 and CDR2: MNHEY and SMNVEV (reference sequence). The V gene end was trimmed by 3 bases and the J gene end by 1 base; junction bases not matched to a gene: 1. This CDR3 region has 14 residues. DNA of the CDR3: TGTGCCAGCAGTTTCGGACAGGGGAACACTGAAGCTTTCTTT. It yields the protein CASSFGQGNTEAFF.

This chain links TRBV5-1 with TRBJ1-1; D is unresolved. V was cut by 1 base and J by 2 bases, with 12 bases left in between. CDR3 length: 15 residues. Germline values: CDR1 SGHRS, CDR2 YFSETQ. CDR3 nucleotide sequence: TGCGCCAGCAGCTTGTACAGTAGAATAAACACTGAAGCTTTCTTT. This sequence encodes CASSLYSRINTEAFF.